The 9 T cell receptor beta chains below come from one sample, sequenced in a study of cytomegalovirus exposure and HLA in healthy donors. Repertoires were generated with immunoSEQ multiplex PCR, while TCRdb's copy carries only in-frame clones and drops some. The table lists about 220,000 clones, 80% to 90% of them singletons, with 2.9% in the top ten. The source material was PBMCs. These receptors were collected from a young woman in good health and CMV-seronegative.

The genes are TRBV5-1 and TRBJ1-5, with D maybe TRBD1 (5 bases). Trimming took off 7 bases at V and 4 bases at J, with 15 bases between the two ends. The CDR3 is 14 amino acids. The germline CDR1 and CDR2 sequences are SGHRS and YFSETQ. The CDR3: CASPLREGNQPQHF. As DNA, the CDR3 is TGCGCCAGCCCCCTGAGGGAGGGGAATCAGCCCCAGCATTTT. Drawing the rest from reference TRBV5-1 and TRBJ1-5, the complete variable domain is KAGVTQTPRYLIKTRGQQVTLSCSPISGHRSVSWYQQTPGQGLQFLFEYFSETQRNKGNFPGRFSGRQFSNSRSEMNVSTLELGDSALYLCASPLREGNQPQHFGDGTRLSIL.

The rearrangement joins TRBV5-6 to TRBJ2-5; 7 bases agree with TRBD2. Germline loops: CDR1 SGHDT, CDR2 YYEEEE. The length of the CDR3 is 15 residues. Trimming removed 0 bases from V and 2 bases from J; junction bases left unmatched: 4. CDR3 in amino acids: CASSLERGLQETQYF. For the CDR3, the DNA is TGTGCCAGCAGCTTGGAGCGGGGTTTACAAGAGACCCAGTACTTC.

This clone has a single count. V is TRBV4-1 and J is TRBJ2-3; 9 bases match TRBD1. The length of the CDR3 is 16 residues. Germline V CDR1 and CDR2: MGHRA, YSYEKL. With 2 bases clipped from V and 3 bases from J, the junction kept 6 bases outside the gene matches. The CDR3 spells CASSQLPGQGTDTQYF. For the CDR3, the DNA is TGCGCCAGCAGCCAATTACCGGGACAGGGAACAGATACGCAGTATTTT.

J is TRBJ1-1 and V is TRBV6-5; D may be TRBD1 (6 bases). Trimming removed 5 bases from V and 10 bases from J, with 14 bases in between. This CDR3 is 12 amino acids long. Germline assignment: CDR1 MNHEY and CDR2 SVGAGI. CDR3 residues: CASSTVQGRAFF. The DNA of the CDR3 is TGTGCCAGCAGTACGGTACAGGGAAGAGCTTTCTTT.

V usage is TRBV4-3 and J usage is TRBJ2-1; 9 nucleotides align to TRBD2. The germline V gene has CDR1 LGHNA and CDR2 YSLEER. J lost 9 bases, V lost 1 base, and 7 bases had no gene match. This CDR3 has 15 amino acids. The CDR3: CASSQGRGLAVEQFF. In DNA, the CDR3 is TGCGCCAGCAGCCAAGGGAGGGGACTAGCAGTTGAGCAGTTCTTC.

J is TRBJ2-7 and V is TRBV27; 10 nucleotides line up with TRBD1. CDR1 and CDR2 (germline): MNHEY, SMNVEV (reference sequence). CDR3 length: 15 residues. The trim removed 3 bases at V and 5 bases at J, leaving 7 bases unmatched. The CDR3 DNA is TGTGCCAGCAGTTTGGCCGGGACAGGGGTCCACGAGCAGTACTTC. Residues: CASSLAGTGVHEQYF.

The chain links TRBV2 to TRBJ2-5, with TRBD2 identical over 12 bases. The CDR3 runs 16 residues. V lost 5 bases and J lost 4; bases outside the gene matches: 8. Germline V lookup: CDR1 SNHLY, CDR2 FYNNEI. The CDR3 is CASSPLAGGPRETQYF. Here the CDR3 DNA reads TGTGCCAGCAGTCCTCTAGCGGGAGGGCCGCGAGAGACCCAGTACTTC.

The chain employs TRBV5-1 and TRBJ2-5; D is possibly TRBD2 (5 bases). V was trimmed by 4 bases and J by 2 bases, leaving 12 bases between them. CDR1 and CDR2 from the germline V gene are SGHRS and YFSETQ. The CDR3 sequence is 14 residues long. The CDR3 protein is CASSPQRIQETQYF. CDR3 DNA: TGCGCCAGCAGCCCCCAGCGGATACAAGAGACCCAGTACTTC. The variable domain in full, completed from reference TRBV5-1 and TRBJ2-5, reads KAGVTQTPRYLIKTRGQQVTLSCSPISGHRSVSWYQQTPGQGLQFLFEYFSETQRNKGNFPGRFSGRQFSNSRSEMNVSTLELGDSALYLCASSPQRIQETQYFGPGTRLLVL.

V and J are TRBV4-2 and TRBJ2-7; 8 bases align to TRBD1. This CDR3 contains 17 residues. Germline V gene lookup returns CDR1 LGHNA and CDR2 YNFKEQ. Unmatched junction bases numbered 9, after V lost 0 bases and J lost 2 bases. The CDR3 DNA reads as TGTGCCAGCAGCCAAGATTCAGGGGGCCACCGAACCTACGAGCAGTACTTC. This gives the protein CASSQDSGGHRTYEQYF.